This T cell receptor beta chain came from a study of blood T cell repertoires in COVID-19. Whole-study context: Sites in the United States, Italy and Spain provided acute and convalescent COVID-19 samples. T cells, B-cell-depleted T cells, or PBMCs supplied cDNA or gDNA.

Original handling: Counts of nucleated cells, estimated from reference gene primer amplification, were obtained. Clones were read by immunoSEQ multiplex PCR, and TCRdb kept only the in-frame ones, dropping some. The DNA was the basis for D and trimming; V, J and clone size are from that table. The sample carries roughly 350,000 clones, roughly 90% recorded once. The receptor was isolated from a woman between 45 and 65 years old with active or convalescent COVID-19. Material: peripheral blood.

The DNA of the CDR3 is TGTGCCAGCAGCTTGTCTTCCGCGTTCTATTCACCCCTCCACTTT. As protein: CASSLSSAFYSPLHF. The chain combines TRBV5-4 with TRBJ1-6; no definite D call. In germline, CDR1 is SGHNT, CDR2 YYREEE (reference sequence). The CDR3 is 15 amino acids. Between the trimmed V and J ends, which lost 1 base and 8 bases, there was a span of 13 bases.